This TCR beta chain was recovered during a study of T cell repertoires in cytomegalovirus infection (dated by TCRdb to 2018 to 2020). For the wider study: The peptide stimulations were aimed at well-studied HLA-B-restricted epitopes as well as recently identified HLA-C-restricted CMV epitopes, whose presentation resists viral immunomodulation. Donor HLA type was relevant to the analysis, as public TCR beta signatures indicated carriage of CMV infection together with the matching HLA type. Study-wide findings and limitations: Cumulative frequency of public TCR beta family members discriminated carriers of CMV infection plus the relevant HLA type in this cohort and an independent approximately 350-donor cohort. The ex vivo response was dominated by HLA-C-restricted CMV-specific TCR beta clonotypes, and the single most frequent clonotype in two of eight donors was supplied by these HLA-C-restricted clonotypes.

Taken from cysteine to phenylalanine, the CDR3 has 15 residues. Only the CDR3 region is kept as DNA, spanning 45 bases read in frame from base 1. The germline V gene gives CDR1 as SQVTM and CDR2 as ANQGSEA. Cut back by 5 bases and 0 bases, the V and J ends lie 16 bases apart. Comments on this clonotype: Its antigen remains unidentified. Qualities for individual bases were not recorded, and no much larger clone is one base off.

This specimen's treatment or condition label, interpreted: in vitro stimulation with specific CMV peptide epitopes to enrich CMV-specific T cells. Data came from an Illumina HiSeq 1500. In-frame beta chains were kept once TCRdb had trimmed the public reads at Q25 with fastp and called clones with MiXCR. Entries are consolidated by CDR3 protein sequence, retaining the most common genes and DNA. In all, the sample holds more than 250,000 distinct CDR3 sequences, and 25% of those were seen once. The ten largest account for 10% to 15% of the sample. The chain joins TRBV29-1 to TRBJ1-1; possibly the D gene is TRBD1, per 6 matching bases. The specimen was cultured PBMCs, collected from culture after CMV antigen stimulation. This TCR derives from a human donor in good health (CMV status not recorded). Some clones in this sample may be carry-over from other donors' samples. The sequence in DNA is TGCAGCGTTTCTCCTGGGGGACACCTGAACACTGAAGCTTTCTTT. Translated, this gives CSVSPGGHLNTEAFF.